These 29 T cell receptor beta chains were sequenced from one sample in a study of CD8 T cells in ankylosing spondylitis. One entry per CDR3 protein, called by TCRdb with MiXCR from the 5' RACE reads. In the table there are over 700,000 distinct CDR3 sequences, under 20% of which are singletons. Regarding the study as a whole: Seven to nine highly homologous variants made up a TCR beta motif, and this motif appeared characteristic of ankylosing spondylitis blood.

These receptors lack a known antigen. What was sequenced was blood, either unsorted or a sorted T cell fraction (not recorded which). These receptor sequences come from a male donor with ankylosing spondylitis.

This clonotype was counted between two and nine times. The chain combines TRBV24-1 with TRBJ2-1; 11 bases fit TRBD2. V lost 7 bases to trimming and J lost 4 bases; unmatched junction nucleotides: 20. The CDR3 runs to 20 residues. Germline-derived CDR1 and CDR2 are KGHDR and SFDVKD. As DNA, the CDR3 is TGTGCCACCAGCGACCAAACAGTTAGCGGGGGGGCGTCGTTGTACAATGAGCAGTTCTTC. Translated, it gives CATSDQTVSGGASLYNEQFF.

The chain combines TRBV7-3 with TRBJ2-7; no definite D call. With 1 base removed from V and 2 bases from J, the gap between germline ends came to 15 bases. Per germline, CDR1 SGHTA and CDR2 FQGTGA. The CDR3 is made up of 16 amino acids. This CDR3 reads CASSLMVSTGPYEQYF. In DNA, the CDR3 is TGTGCCAGCAGCTTAATGGTCTCGACTGGACCCTACGAGCAGTACTTC. Full variable domain (rest looked up from reference TRBV7-3 and TRBJ2-7): GAGVSQTPSNKVTEKGKYVELRCDPISGHTALYWYRQSLGQGPEFLIYFQGTGAADDSGLPNDRFFAVRPEGSVSTLKIQRTERGDSAVYLCASSLMVSTGPYEQYFGPGTRLTVT.

This clonotype was recorded at least ten times. This chain connects TRBV7-9 to TRBJ2-3; tentatively, D is TRBD1 (6 bases). Trimming took 3 bases from V and 3 from J, leaving 7 bases between them. The length of the CDR3 is 13 residues. Germline CDR1 reads SEHNR; CDR2 reads FQNEAQ (reference sequence). CDR3 bases: TGTGCCAGCAGCTTGGGGACAACAGATACGCAGTATTTT. Encoded protein: CASSLGTTDTQYF.

This clonotype appeared a few times. V gene TRBV20-1 combines with J gene TRBJ2-7; TRBD1 or TRBD2 may be the D gene (6 bases each). CDR1 and CDR2 from the germline V gene are DFQATT and SNEGSKA (reference sequence). The CDR3 totals 12 residues. Trimming shortened V by 5 bases and J by 3 bases, and 11 bases separated the two germline ends. DNA for the CDR3: TGCAGTGCTTCCGCGGGACACTACGAGCAGTACTTC. This translates into CSASAGHYEQYF.

The chain couples TRBV7-2 to TRBJ1-2, with D unresolved. Germline lookup yields CDR1 SGHTA and CDR2 FQGNSA. V was pared by 3 bases and J by 4 bases, with 15 bases between. The CDR3 is 15 residues long. CDR3 coding DNA: TGTGCCAGCAGCTTCCAGTTGGTGAACAGCTATGGCTACACCTTC. It yields the protein CASSFQLVNSYGYTF.

This chain joins TRBV29-1 and TRBJ2-1; D remains ambiguous. This CDR3 region has 11 residues. The V gene's germline CDR1 is SQVTM and CDR2 ANQGSEA. Trimming pared 4 bases from V and 5 bases from J, leaving 6 bases between. In nucleotides, the CDR3 is TGCAGCGTTGTCCCTGACAATGAGCAGTTCTTC. Translation: CSVVPDNEQFF.

This clonotype occurred a few times. This chain uses TRBV28 with TRBJ2-7, with 11 bases aligning to TRBD2. V shed 1 base, J shed 2 bases, and the junction held 4 bases outside the gene matches. The CDR3 runs 16 residues. Germline CDR1 is MDHEN and CDR2 is SYDVKM. The CDR3 spells CASSLFSGRAAYEQYF. The CDR3 DNA is TGTGCCAGCAGTTTATTTAGCGGGAGGGCGGCCTACGAGCAGTACTTC. The variable domain in full, with the rest retrieved from reference TRBV28 and TRBJ2-7, is DVKVTQSSRYLVKRTGEKVFLECVQDMDHENMFWYRQDPGLGLRLIYFSYDVKMKEKGDIPEGYSVSREKKERFSLILESASTNQTSMYLCASSLFSGRAAYEQYFGPGTRLTVT.

This clonotype has only a few counts. The chain joins TRBV7-8 to TRBJ1-1, with D maybe TRBD1 (5 bases). The CDR3 extends over 14 amino acids. CDR1 is SGHVS and CDR2 is FQNEAQ in the germline V gene. Trimming left V 3 bases short and J 6 bases short, with 14 bases between. The chain's CDR3 is CASSLARQRPEAFF. CDR3 sequence (DNA): TGTGCCAGCAGCTTGGCCCGACAGCGGCCTGAAGCTTTCTTT. Full variable domain (remainder filled in from reference TRBV7-8 and TRBJ1-1): GAGVSQSPRYKVAKRGQDVALRCDPISGHVSLFWYQQALGQGPEFLTYFQNEAQLDKSGLPSDRFFAERPEGSVSTLKIQRTQQEDSAVYLCASSLARQRPEAFFGQGTRLTVV.

This clonotype came up a few times. V gene TRBV12-5 combines with J gene TRBJ2-5, with 8 bases fitting TRBD2. This CDR3 comprises 20 residues. In germline, CDR1 is LGHNT, CDR2 FRNRAP. J gave up 1 base and V 0 bases, and 16 bases lay outside the gene matches. The CDR3 DNA is TGTGCTAGTGGTTTGGTACGCGGGCGGGGGGCCGTAGAGACCCAAGAGACCCAGTACTTC. Protein: CASGLVRGRGAVETQETQYF.

J is TRBJ1-1 and V is TRBV3-1, with 7 bases matching TRBD1. V shed 4 bases, J shed 1 base, and the junction held 6 bases outside the gene matches. The germline CDR1 and CDR2 sequences are LGHDT and YNNKEL (reference sequence). The CDR3 spans 15 residues. CDR3 loop: CASSPSTGSNTEAFF. CDR3 in DNA: TGTGCCAGCAGCCCCTCGACAGGGTCGAACACTGAAGCTTTCTTT.

This clonotype was seen a handful of times. The chain combines TRBV4-1 with TRBJ1-2, with 11 bases lining up with TRBD1. The CDR3 has 16 amino acids. V lost 1 base, J lost 7 bases, and 8 bases stayed unmatched. CDR1 MGHRA and CDR2 YSYEKL come from the germline V gene. Here the CDR3 DNA reads TGCGCCAGCAGCCAAGGGGCCGGGACAGGGGGTTTTGGCTACACCTTC. This gives the protein CASSQGAGTGGFGYTF.

V is TRBV25-1 and J is TRBJ2-1; 8 bases fit TRBD1. This CDR3 is 15 amino acids long. J lost 5 bases, V lost 4 bases, and 7 bases had no gene match. Germline CDR1 MGHDK, CDR2 SYGVNS. CDR3 in amino acids: CASSGSGTGHNEQFF. For the CDR3, the DNA is TGTGCCAGCAGTGGATCCGGGACAGGACACAATGAGCAGTTCTTC.

This rearrangement joins TRBV5-6 to TRBJ2-1, with 7 bases identical to TRBD1. Germline V gene lookup returns CDR1 SGHDT and CDR2 YYEEEE. V was clipped by 2 bases and J by 9 bases; unmatched bases: 8. The CDR3 spans 14 residues. The CDR3 loop is CASSFWTNRGEQFF. The CDR3 region has the DNA TGTGCCAGCAGCTTCTGGACAAACAGGGGTGAGCAGTTCTTC.

This clonotype was observed a handful of times. V and J are TRBV4-1 and TRBJ1-1; D gene unclear. Trimming cost V 0 bases and J 7 bases, with 12 bases left between them. The CDR3 runs to 14 residues. Germline lookup yields CDR1 MGHRA and CDR2 YSYEKL. CDR3: CASSQDAPADEAFF. The CDR3 DNA sequence: TGCGCCAGCAGCCAAGATGCCCCGGCAGATGAAGCTTTCTTT.

This clonotype came up a few times. The J gene is TRBJ2-3, the V gene TRBV6-5; no clear D gene. CDR1 is MNHEY, CDR2 SVGAGI, per germline. The CDR3 contains 15 residues. The V end lost 0 bases, the J end lost 3 bases, and 10 bases lay between the germline ends. The CDR3 DNA is TGTGCCAGCAGTTACTCGCTAGGGTGGACAGATACGCAGTATTTT. This encodes CASSYSLGWTDTQYF.

The V and J genes are TRBV6-1 and TRBJ1-1, with no clear D. The V and J ends lost 5 bases and 4 bases respectively, with 17 bases between them. Germline lookup yields CDR1 MNHNS and CDR2 SASEGT. The CDR3 covers 15 residues. CDR3 region: CASSPVYLGGTEAFF. The DNA of the CDR3 is TGTGCCAGCAGTCCCGTATATTTAGGAGGCACTGAAGCTTTCTTT.

The rearrangement joins TRBV3-1 to TRBJ2-5; TRBD2 agrees at 12 bases. Germline CDR1 and CDR2: LGHDT and YNNKEL (reference sequence). The trim removed 5 bases at V and 4 bases at J, leaving 5 bases unmatched. The CDR3 covers 15 residues. CDR3: CASSSTSGSPETQYF. CDR3 in DNA: TGTGCCAGCAGCTCGACTAGCGGGAGCCCAGAGACCCAGTACTTC.

This chain links TRBV3-1 with TRBJ1-1; unclear D gene. The length of the CDR3 is 14 residues. CDR1 is LGHDT and CDR2 is YNNKEL in the germline V gene (reference sequence). The V end lost 0 bases, the J end lost 1 base, and 6 bases lay between the germline ends. The CDR3 loop is CASSQDYQNTEAFF. The CDR3 DNA reads TGTGCCAGCAGCCAAGATTATCAGAACACTGAAGCTTTCTTT.

CDR3 DNA: TGTGCCAGCAGTTACCGCGGGGATGGTGGCTACACCTTC. Translation: CASSYRGDGGYTF. V is TRBV6-5 and J is TRBJ1-2; no definite D call. The germline V and J ends were trimmed by 2 bases and 7 bases, with 11 bases remaining between them. Germline CDR1 reads MNHEY; CDR2 reads SVGAGI. This CDR3 has 13 amino acids.

This chain joins TRBV6-5 and TRBJ1-5; tentatively, D is TRBD1 (6 bases). The V gene's germline CDR1 is MNHEY and CDR2 SVGAGI. The CDR3 loop spans 15 amino acids. V was trimmed by 4 bases and J by 4 bases, leaving 14 bases between them. In nucleotides, the CDR3 is TGTGCCAGCAGTTTGGTCCGGGACATAAATCAGCCCCAGCATTTT. Its protein is CASSLVRDINQPQHF.

The chain joins TRBV7-6 to TRBJ2-1, with 9 nucleotides matching TRBD2. Germline CDR1 reads SGHVS; CDR2 reads FNYEAQ. V was clipped by 2 bases and J by 8 bases; unmatched bases: 7. CDR3 length equals 15 residues. CDR3 in DNA: TGTGCCAGCAGCTTAATAGCGGGAGTGGGCGATGAGCAGTTCTTC. Amino acids: CASSLIAGVGDEQFF.

A few counts support this clonotype. V usage is TRBV6-5 and J usage is TRBJ2-2; possibly TRBD2 for D (7 bases). Trimming removed 0 bases at V and 0 bases at J, with 14 bases between. Germline lookup yields CDR1 MNHEY and CDR2 SVGAGI. CDR3 length: 18 residues. CDR3 amino acids: CASSYSIGGASNTGELFF. CDR3 coding DNA: TGTGCCAGCAGTTACTCGATTGGGGGGGCCTCGAACACCGGGGAGCTGTTTTTT.

This clonotype was detected only a few times. This chain uses TRBV20-1 with TRBJ1-6; TRBD1 might be the D (6 bases). The CDR3 totals 13 residues. V lost 6 bases and J lost 10, with 16 bases in between. The germline V gene has CDR1 DFQATT and CDR2 SNEGSKA (reference sequence). The CDR3 sequence is CSAGNRAGSPLHF. The CDR3 nucleotides are TGCAGTGCGGGGAACAGGGCCGGATCACCCCTCCACTTT.

In this sample, this clonotype turned up a few times. The V gene is TRBV24-1, the J gene TRBJ2-7, with 9 bases fitting TRBD1. The germline CDR1 and CDR2 sequences are KGHDR and SFDVKD. V was clipped by 9 bases and J by 5 bases; unmatched bases: 10. The CDR3 sequence is 14 residues long. This CDR3 is CATFRDRVFHEQYF. DNA of the CDR3: TGTGCCACCTTCCGGGACAGGGTTTTCCACGAGCAGTACTTC.

The CDR3 DNA follows: TGTGCCAGCAGCTTAGGACTAGCGGGAGAGTACGAGCAGTACTTC. The encoded protein is CASSLGLAGEYEQYF. The V call is TRBV7-2, the J call TRBJ2-7; 12 bases match TRBD2. V trimming: 1 base; J trimming: 4 bases; junction bases outside the gene matches: 2. The CDR3 consists of 15 residues. Germline V CDR1 and CDR2: SGHTA, FQGNSA.

The chain joins TRBV6-1 to TRBJ1-2; the match to TRBD1 covers 9 bases. Germline values: CDR1 MNHNS, CDR2 SASEGT. V was clipped by 6 bases and J by 2 bases; unmatched bases: 7. The CDR3 loop spans 15 amino acids. Here the CDR3 reads CASRTQGAANYGYTF. CDR3 in DNA: TGTGCCAGCAGGACACAGGGGGCCGCCAACTATGGCTACACCTTC.

The chain employs TRBV7-8 and TRBJ2-7, with 12 bases fitting TRBD2. CDR3 length: 16 residues. V was pared by 0 bases and J by 4 bases, with 4 bases of the junction left unmatched. CDR1 and CDR2 (germline): SGHVS, FQNEAQ. CDR3 DNA sequence: TGTGCCAGCAGCTTAGCCTGGACTAGCGGGGCTTACGAGCAGTACTTC. The encoded protein is CASSLAWTSGAYEQYF.

The table lists this clonotype with a few counts. J is TRBJ1-3 and V is TRBV7-2; TRBD1 agrees at 11 bases. Germline CDR1 and CDR2: SGHTA and FQGNSA. V was clipped by 5 bases and J by 8 bases; unmatched bases: 11. This CDR3 has 16 amino acids. The CDR3 spells CASSLPGQGAVDTIYF. The CDR3 nucleotides read TGTGCCAGCAGCCTACCCGGACAGGGGGCAGTGGACACCATATATTTT.

This clonotype was counted only a few times. The J gene is TRBJ1-2, the V gene TRBV4-1; D gene unclear. CDR3 length: 15 residues. Germline values: CDR1 MGHRA, CDR2 YSYEKL. Trimming left V 1 base short and J 5 bases short, with 14 bases between. The CDR3 DNA sequence: TGCGCCAGCAGCCAAGCATTCACACAGCCGTATGGCTACACCTTC. Its protein is CASSQAFTQPYGYTF.